This is a list of T cell receptor beta chains from one sample in a study of early T cells in non-severe SARS-CoV-2 infection. TCRdb analysed the 5' RACE reads with MiXCR anew, one entry per CDR3 protein. The sample has roughly 71,000 distinct CDR3 sequences, roughly an eighth seen once. The sequencing sample was made of whole blood. All receptors derive from an adult who was a healthcare worker with PCR-confirmed SARS-CoV-2 infection or an uninfected control (not recorded which). Each CDR3 is given with its conserved first and last residue. Fields, in order: CDR3 DNA, CDR3 protein, V gene, J gene, clone size, D gene. D genes are given only for firm matches. Expanded clones are given a class, and other clones once, few, many or no size at all.

TGTGCCAGCAGCCCGGGGTCGGGGGGCGCAGAGACCCAGTACTTC,CASSPGSGGAETQYF,TRBV12-3/TRBV12-4,TRBJ2-5,many,NA
TGTGCCAGCAGCCCGGCCCAAAGGGTTGAAAAACTGTTTTTT,CASSPAQRVEKLFF,TRBV13,TRBJ1-4,many,NA
TGTGCCAGCAGTTTAAATGGTAGGAATTCACCCCTCCACTTT,CASSLNGRNSPLHF,TRBV12-3/TRBV12-4,TRBJ1-6,many,NA
TGTGCCAGCAGCCAAGATGCGGCCAGAGGGGAGCAGTACTTC,CASSQDAARGEQYF,TRBV3-1,TRBJ2-7,many,NA
TGCAGCGTTGGAAGGGAATTGGGTGAAGCTTTCTTT,CSVGRELGEAFF,TRBV29-1,TRBJ1-1,NA,NA
TGCAGCGCGAGGGGACAGGGCCGAGACTACGAGCAGTACTTC,CSARGQGRDYEQYF,TRBV29-1,TRBJ2-7,NA,TRBD1
TGTGCCAGCAGCTATTCGGGGGGAGGTAGTGAGCAGTTCTTC,CASSYSGGGSEQFF,TRBV7-6,TRBJ2-1,few,TRBD2
TGTGCCAGCAGCCGCCGCGTGGGAGATAGGTCTGGAAACACCATATATTTT,CASSRRVGDRSGNTIYF,TRBV27,TRBJ1-3,few,NA
TGTGCCAGCAGCTTAGCTATCCGGGATTCAGAGACCCAGTACTTC,CASSLAIRDSETQYF,TRBV7-6,TRBJ2-5,NA,NA
TGTGCCAGCAGTTACTCGAGCAGGGCGGAAGATACGCAGTATTTT,CASSYSSRAEDTQYF,TRBV6-5,TRBJ2-3,NA,NA
TGCAGTGCTAGAGATCAGGACAGGGGGCTAAGCACCGGGGAGCTGTTTTTT,CSARDQDRGLSTGELFF,TRBV20-1,TRBJ2-2,NA,TRBD1
TGTGCCAGCAGCCGGGACAGTTGGCAAGAGACCCAGTACTTC,CASSRDSWQETQYF,TRBV7-2,TRBJ2-5,NA,TRBD1
TGTGCCAGCAGCTCCGGACTAGCGGGGGGATACAATGAGCAGTTCTTC,CASSSGLAGGYNEQFF,TRBV11-3,TRBJ2-1,NA,TRBD2
TGCGCCAGCAGCTGGGGGGGTCTACAAGAGACCCAGTACTTC,CASSWGGLQETQYF,TRBV5-1,TRBJ2-5,NA,TRBD2
TGCGCCAGCAGCCGAGACAGGGTGGTTAACTATGGCTACACCTTC,CASSRDRVVNYGYTF,TRBV5-1,TRBJ1-2,NA,TRBD1
TGCGCCAGCAGCTCTACAGGGTACAATGAGCAGTTCTTC,CASSSTGYNEQFF,TRBV5-1,TRBJ2-1,NA,NA
TGTGCCAGCAGCAGTTATAAAACCGGGACTAGCGGGGGGTTTAGCACAGATACGCAGTATTTT,CASSSYKTGTSGGFSTDTQYF,TRBV7-9,TRBJ2-3,NA,TRBD2
TGCAGCACACAGGGATCCTATGGCTACACCTTC,CSTQGSYGYTF,TRBV29-1,TRBJ1-2,NA,NA
TGTGCCAGCAGTTACTCGGACCCCGGAACGGTGCAGTACTTC,CASSYSDPGTVQYF,TRBV6-2/TRBV6-3,TRBJ2-7,many,NA
TGTGCCTGGACGCGCTTCCAGACACGCCAAGAGACCCAGTACTTC,CAWTRFQTRQETQYF,TRBV30,TRBJ2-5,many,NA
TGTGCCAGCAGCCCCAGGGCGGGATACTACGAGCAGTACTTC,CASSPRAGYYEQYF,TRBV7-6,TRBJ2-7,few,NA
TGTGCCATCAGTGCGGGGGGCCCTGAGCAGTTCTTC,CAISAGGPEQFF,TRBV10-3,TRBJ2-1,few,NA
TGCGCCAGCAGCTCTAGTCTAGCGGGAGATGCCTACGAGCAGTACTTC,CASSSSLAGDAYEQYF,TRBV5-1,TRBJ2-7,few,TRBD2
TGCAGCGCTATTGTGGGGAGGAGTGAAAAACTGTTTTTT,CSAIVGRSEKLFF,TRBV29-1,TRBJ1-4,few,NA
TGTGCCAGCAGCCAAAGGCTACCCCATAATTCTGATACGCAGTATTTT,CASSQRLPHNSDTQYF,TRBV3-1,TRBJ2-3,few,NA
TGTGCCAGTAGTATACAGGGTAGGCAAGATCAGCCCCAGCATTTT,CASSIQGRQDQPQHF,TRBV19,TRBJ1-5,few,NA
TGCAGCGTTGCTCCGAGACAGGGGGCTGGCGAGCAGTACTTC,CSVAPRQGAGEQYF,TRBV29-1,TRBJ2-7,many,TRBD1
TGTGCCATCAGTGAGGGGAGCGGGGGATCCTACAATGAGCAGTTCTTC,CAISEGSGGSYNEQFF,TRBV10-3,TRBJ2-1,many,TRBD2
TGCAGTGCTAGCGCCACAACTAGCACAGATACGCAGTATTTT,CSASATTSTDTQYF,TRBV20-1,TRBJ2-3,many,NA
TGCGCCAGCAGCTTGGAGCCACAGGCAAGCTCCTATAATTCACCCCTCCACTTT,CASSLEPQASSYNSPLHF,TRBV5-1,TRBJ1-6,many,NA
TGCAGCGTTCGGTTTGAGACCCAGTACTTC,CSVRFETQYF,TRBV29-1,TRBJ2-5,NA,NA
TGCAGCGTTTCCCCGACAGACTCCACAGATACGCAGTATTTT,CSVSPTDSTDTQYF,TRBV29-1,TRBJ2-3,NA,NA
TGTGCCAGCAGTTTATATGAGCGGAACTATGGCTACACCTTC,CASSLYERNYGYTF,TRBV12-3/TRBV12-4,TRBJ1-2,NA,NA
TGTGCCAGCTCCGAAGGGGGGGGAAACCCAGATACGCAGTATTTT,CASSEGGGNPDTQYF,TRBV25-1,TRBJ2-3,many,NA
TGTGCCAGCTCACCCGGTCGAGATTATGGCTACACCTTC,CASSPGRDYGYTF,TRBV18,TRBJ1-2,NA,NA
TGTGCCAGCAGCCCCCGGGACAGGGGCGGGGAGCTGTTTTTT,CASSPRDRGGELFF,TRBV14,TRBJ2-2,NA,TRBD1
TGTGCCAGCAGCTTAGGCAGGAGGAGTAACACCGGGGAGCTGTTTTTT,CASSLGRRSNTGELFF,TRBV11-1,TRBJ2-2,NA,NA